This TCR beta chain was captured by sequencing in a study of control samples from healthy donors and cancer patients. The repertoire was sequenced with immunoSEQ multiplex PCR; TCRdb's copy has only in-frame clones and lacks some. The data contain 97,000 or so clones, approximately 90% of them seen just once; the ten biggest clones take up roughly 2.5%. The receptor comes from a woman under 30 in good health. Sample: blood.

The CDR3: CASSLIASGASYEQYF. In nucleotides, the CDR3 is TGTGCCAGCAGTTTAATAGCGTCTGGGGCCTCCTACGAGCAGTACTTC. The chain carries TRBV28 and TRBJ2-7; either TRBD1 or TRBD2 may supply D (5 bases each). CDR1 and CDR2 from the germline V gene are MDHEN and SYDVKM. V was pared by 2 bases and J by 0 bases, with 14 bases between. The CDR3 has 16 amino acids.